The 11 T cell receptor beta chains reported below all come from one sample, sequenced in a study of PD-1 blockade in mismatch repair-deficient tumors. Antigens of these TCRs are unknown. Described time point: 10-day in vitro stimulation with candidate neoantigen peptide 3. Sequencing was performed with immunoSEQ multiplex PCR; in TCRdb, only in-frame clones are kept and a portion is missing. The data contain approximately 9,300 clones, under 95% of them singletons. Sequencing was performed on cells cultured in vitro, taken from a patient treated with pembrolizumab. These receptors originate from an adult with mismatch repair-deficient cancer.

The chain couples TRBV4-1 to TRBJ2-7; tentatively, D is TRBD2 (5 bases). The germline gives CDR1 MGHRA, CDR2 YSYEKL. The CDR3 covers 16 residues. V shed 1 base and J shed 2 bases, with 15 bases lying between them. CDR3 bases: TGCGCCAGCAGCCAAGTCACGGCAGGACTCGCCTACGAGCAGTACTTC. Its protein is CASSQVTAGLAYEQYF.

The chain has TRBV19 and TRBJ2-5; D remains unclear. This CDR3 has 13 residues. The germline V and J ends were trimmed by 5 bases and 5 bases, with 12 bases remaining between them. The V gene's germline CDR1 is LNHDA and CDR2 SQIVND (reference sequence). The CDR3 bases are TGTGCCAGTAGTCCGACTCGTTTGGAGACCCAGTACTTC. Amino acids: CASSPTRLETQYF.

This clone has a single count. CDR3: CAWSPGTDTQYF. CDR3 sequence (DNA): TGTGCCTGGAGTCCAGGCACAGATACGCAGTATTTT. V is TRBV30 and J is TRBJ2-3; no firm D call. The CDR3 is 12 residues long. Germline values: CDR1 GTSNPN, CDR2 SVGIG (reference sequence). V lost 2 bases, J lost 1 base, and 4 bases lay in between.

The chain employs TRBV28 and TRBJ2-5; maybe TRBD2 (6 bases). Trimming removed 6 bases from V and 5 bases from J, with 13 bases in between. The CDR3 extends over 13 amino acids. Germline lookup yields CDR1 MDHEN and CDR2 SYDVKM. CDR3 loop: CASRGRGIETQYF. The CDR3 coding sequence is TGTGCCAGCAGGGGCCGGGGGATCGAGACCCAGTACTTC.

The J gene is TRBJ1-2, the V gene TRBV5-6, with D possibly TRBD1 on 5 matching bases. There are 16 residues in the CDR3. V was pared by 2 bases and J by 14 bases, with 28 bases between. CDR1 and CDR2 from the germline V gene are SGHDT and YYEEEE. This CDR3 reads CASSFVSLLGEIGSTF. In nucleotides, the CDR3 is TGTGCCAGCAGCTTTGTTTCACTTCTGGGGGAGATTGGAAGTACCTTC. The whole variable domain, remainder taken from reference TRBV5-6 and TRBJ1-2, is DAGVTQSPTHLIKTRGQQVTLRCSPKSGHDTVSWYQQALGQGPQFIFQYYEEEERQRGNFPDRFSGHQFPNYSSELNVNALLLGDSALYLCASSFVSLLGEIGSTFGSGTRLTVV.

The chain recombines TRBV14 with TRBJ2-7; D is undetermined. CDR1 SGHDN and CDR2 FVKESK come from the germline V gene. The CDR3 loop spans 11 amino acids. Trimming took off 4 bases at V and 6 bases at J, with 7 bases between the two ends. In nucleotides, the CDR3 is TGTGCCAGCAGCCTATCATCCGAGCAGTACTTC. Residues: CASSLSSEQYF.

This clone is a singleton in its sample. The rearrangement uses TRBV7-2 and TRBJ2-3; D is unresolved. The ends were cut back, 4 bases at V and 2 bases at J, with 4 bases in the middle. The CDR3 loop spans 12 amino acids. CDR1 SGHTA and CDR2 FQGNSA come from the germline V gene. CDR3: CASSSYTDTQYF. CDR3 sequence (DNA): TGTGCCAGCAGCTCGTACACAGATACGCAGTATTTT.

This clone is medium-sized in the sample. The genes are TRBV5-4 and TRBJ2-1; 7 bases agree with TRBD1. The CDR3 runs to 16 residues. Trimming took 5 bases from V and 10 from J; bases not matched to a gene: 18. CDR1 is SGHNT, CDR2 YYREEE, per germline (reference sequence). DNA of the CDR3: TGTGCCAGCAGACCTGAGAGGGACAGCCCCGCCGTGGAGCAGTTCTTC. Translation: CASRPERDSPAVEQFF.

This chain joins TRBV20-1 and TRBJ2-1, with no clear D. The CDR3 is 10 residues long. The V end was cut by 5 bases, the J end by 5 bases, with 4 bases between. Germline V gives CDR1 DFQATT, CDR2 SNEGSKA (reference sequence). As DNA, the CDR3 is TGCAGTGCTCGCAACAATGAGCAGTTCTTC. This translates into CSARNNEQFF.

This clone was seen a handful of times. This chain connects TRBV4-1 to TRBJ2-1, with 8 bases matching TRBD2. The V gene's germline CDR1 is MGHRA and CDR2 YSYEKL. J gave up 7 bases and V 2 bases, and 4 bases lay outside the gene matches. The CDR3 runs to 14 residues. The DNA for the CDR3 is TGCGCCAGCAGCCAACTCATAGCGGGGAATGAGCAGTTCTTC. Amino acids: CASSQLIAGNEQFF.

The chain couples TRBV7-8 to TRBJ2-2; 9 bases align to TRBD2. V was pared by 11 bases and J by 4 bases, with 8 bases of the junction left unmatched. Germline CDR1 is SGHVS and CDR2 is FQNEAQ. The CDR3 contains 14 residues. The CDR3, as DNA: TGTGCCTCTACGGGACTAGCCCCCACCGGGGAGCTGTTTTTT. It encodes CASTGLAPTGELFF.